Below, one TCR beta chain is given with its context. The sample is drawn from a study of T cells in tumors after PD-1 blockade. Data came from immunoSEQ multiplex PCR; TCRdb stores just in-frame clones and leaves some out. Among over 30,000 clones listed, just under 80% were seen once. Trimming took 3 bases from V and 4 from J, leaving 7 bases between them. The CDR3 length is 12 residues. Germline CDR1 reads SGHTA; CDR2 reads FQGNSA. J is TRBJ2-7 and V is TRBV7-2; D ambiguous. The origin of this receptor is a human donor with basal cell carcinoma. The starting material was PBMCs, obtained before anti-PD-1 treatment. This CDR3 is CASSFLRYEQYF. The CDR3 region has the DNA TGTGCCAGCAGCTTCCTTCGATACGAGCAGTACTTC.